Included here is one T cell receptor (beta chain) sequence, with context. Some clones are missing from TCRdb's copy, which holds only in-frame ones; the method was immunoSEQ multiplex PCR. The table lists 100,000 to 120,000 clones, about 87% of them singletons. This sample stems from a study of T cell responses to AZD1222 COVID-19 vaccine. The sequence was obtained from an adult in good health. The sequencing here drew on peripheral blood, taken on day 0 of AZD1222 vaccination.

The CDR3 nucleotides are TGTGCCAGCAGCCAGGAGGTCCATTTCACTGAAGCTTTCTTT. As protein: CASSQEVHFTEAFF. The rearrangement uses TRBV3-1 (or the pseudogene TRBV3-2) and TRBJ1-1; the D is unclear. This CDR3 region has 14 residues. Trimming took 3 bases from V and 4 from J, leaving 12 bases between them. Germline V lookup: CDR1 LGHDT, CDR2 YNNKEL (reference sequence).